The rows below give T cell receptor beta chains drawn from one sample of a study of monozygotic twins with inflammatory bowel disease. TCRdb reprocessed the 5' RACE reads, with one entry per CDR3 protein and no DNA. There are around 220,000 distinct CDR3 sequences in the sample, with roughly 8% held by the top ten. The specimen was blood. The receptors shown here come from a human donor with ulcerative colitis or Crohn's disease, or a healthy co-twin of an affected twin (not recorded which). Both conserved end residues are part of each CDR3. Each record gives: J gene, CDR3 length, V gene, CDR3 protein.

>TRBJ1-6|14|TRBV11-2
CASSFFAVDSPLHF
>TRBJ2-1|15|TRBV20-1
CSARDGTSGDNEQFF
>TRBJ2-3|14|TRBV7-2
CASSLLPPPDTQYF
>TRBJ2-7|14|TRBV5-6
CASSFDRTLRWQYF
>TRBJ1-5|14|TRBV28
CASSLGPGHQPQHF
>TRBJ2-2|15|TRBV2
CASSMTSGRSGELFF
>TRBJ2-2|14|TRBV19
CASGRGANTGELFF
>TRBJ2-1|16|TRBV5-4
CASSAREFASYNEQFF
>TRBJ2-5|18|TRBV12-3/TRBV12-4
CASSFPLMGQGVSETQYF
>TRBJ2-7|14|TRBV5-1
CASSLREQGYEQYF
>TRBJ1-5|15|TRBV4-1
CASSRSQTGDQPQHF
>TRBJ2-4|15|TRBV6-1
CASTGTGLAKNIQYF
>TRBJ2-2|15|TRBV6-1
CASPLAGVYTGELFF
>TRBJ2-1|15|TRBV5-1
CASSLNTGGYNEQFF
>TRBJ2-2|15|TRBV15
CATSRIDTNTGELFF
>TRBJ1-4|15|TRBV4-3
CASSQRQGSNEKLFF
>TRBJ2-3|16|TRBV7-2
CASSLESSRGADTQYF
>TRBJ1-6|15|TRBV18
CASSPLGDANSPLHF
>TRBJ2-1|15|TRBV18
CASSPRGGVNNEQFF
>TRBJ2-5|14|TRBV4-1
CASSPTGDWGTQYF
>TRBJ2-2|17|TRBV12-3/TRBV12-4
CASKPPSPGRFTGELFF
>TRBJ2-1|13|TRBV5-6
CASSRTGFNEQFF
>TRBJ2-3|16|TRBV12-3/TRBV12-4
CASSLARTSGTDTQYF
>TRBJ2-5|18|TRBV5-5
CASSLRSDRRRKGETQYF
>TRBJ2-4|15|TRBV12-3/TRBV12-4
CASSPRTGVQNIQYF
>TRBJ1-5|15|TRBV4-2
CASSQRLQENQPQHF
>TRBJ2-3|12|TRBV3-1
CASSQVTDTQYF
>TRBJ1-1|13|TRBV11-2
CASKGGASAEAFF
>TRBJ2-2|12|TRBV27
CASSQGAGELFF
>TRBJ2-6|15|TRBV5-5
CASSSSTEWANVLTF
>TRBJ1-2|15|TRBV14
CASSREPQGAEGYTF
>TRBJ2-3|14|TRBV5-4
CASSLAGATDTQYF
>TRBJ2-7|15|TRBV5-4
CASSPTAEMPHEQYF
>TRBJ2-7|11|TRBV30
CAWSTGHEQYF
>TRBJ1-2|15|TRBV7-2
CASSLTTTGSNRYTF
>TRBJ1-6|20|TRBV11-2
CASSRYRAMGGSSYNSPLHF
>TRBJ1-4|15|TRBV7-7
CASSLSPSTNEKLFF
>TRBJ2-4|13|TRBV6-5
CASRPGQGYIQYF
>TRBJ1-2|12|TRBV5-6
CASSPGAYGYTF
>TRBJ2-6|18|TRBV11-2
CASSTMGAAFSQANVLTF
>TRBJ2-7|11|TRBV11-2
CASSHYSEQYF
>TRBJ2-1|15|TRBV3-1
CASSRGAGSHNVQFF
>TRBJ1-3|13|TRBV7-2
CASSLAGGSTIYF